Below, 4 T cell receptor beta chains from the same sample are listed, as sequenced in a study of neoadjuvant anti-PD-1 for oral cavity cancer. Documented time point: after neoadjuvant nivolumab, at surgical resection. Profiled with immunoSEQ multiplex PCR; TCRdb holds only in-frame clones, not every one. Found here are some 22,000 clones, 27% of them singletons; the top ten hold 15% to 20%. The specimen was tumor tissue, collected after nivolumab (anti-PD-1) treatment. Receptors originate from a person between 40 and 80 years old with oral cavity squamous cell carcinoma.

The V call is TRBV7-8, the J call TRBJ1-1; D is uncertain. Germline V gives CDR1 SGHVS, CDR2 FQNEAQ. Trimming stripped 2 bases from V and 4 bases from J, with 14 bases between. There are 15 residues in the CDR3. CDR3 bases: TGTGCCAGCAGCTTAACTGAGGGAAGAGGCACTGAAGCTTTCTTT. This gives the protein CASSLTEGRGTEAFF.

The gene calls are TRBV5-4 and TRBJ2-3; D is uncertain. Germline assignment: CDR1 SGHNT and CDR2 YYREEE (reference sequence). The CDR3 sequence is 15 residues long. V lost 1 base and J lost 2, with 11 bases in between. This CDR3 is CASSLMFAATDTQYF. CDR3 DNA: TGTGCCAGCAGCTTGATGTTTGCGGCCACAGATACGCAGTATTTT.

This chain connects TRBV7-2 to TRBJ1-1, with D possibly matching TRBD1 (5 bases). Germline CDR1 is SGHTA and CDR2 is FQGNSA. Trimming stripped 5 bases from V and 4 bases from J, with 14 bases between. The CDR3 contains 14 residues. This chain's CDR3 is CASSQWDYATEAFF. As DNA, the CDR3 is TGTGCCAGCAGCCAGTGGGACTACGCCACTGAAGCTTTCTTT. Looking up the rest from reference TRBV7-2 and TRBJ1-1 gives the full variable domain: GAGVSQSPSNKVTEKGKDVELRCDPISGHTALYWYRQSLGQGLEFLIYFQGNSAPDKSGLPSDRFSAERTGGSVSTLTIQRTQQEDSAVYLCASSQWDYATEAFFGQGTRLTVV.

There are a few counts of this clone. V is TRBV28 and J is TRBJ2-7, with a weak D call TRBD1 (6 bases). Trimming removed 6 bases at V and 2 bases at J, with 14 bases between. Germline lookup yields CDR1 MDHEN and CDR2 SYDVKM. The CDR3 runs to 14 residues. CDR3 sequence: CASRKQGVTYEQYF. CDR3 nucleotides: TGTGCCAGCAGAAAACAGGGAGTAACCTACGAGCAGTACTTC. The full variable domain, with the rest looked up from reference TRBV28 and TRBJ2-7, is DVKVTQSSRYLVKRTGEKVFLECVQDMDHENMFWYRQDPGLGLRLIYFSYDVKMKEKGDIPEGYSVSREKKERFSLILESASTNQTSMYLCASRKQGVTYEQYFGPGTRLTVT.